In its sample, the clone carrying this TCR beta chain was seen many times. Its target is unknown. Diagnosis rested on symptoms, serum thyroxine and TRAb, thyroid ultrasound, and orbital computed tomography. CDR3 length: 17 amino acids. The V gene end was trimmed by 3 bases and the J gene end by 2 bases; junction bases not matched to a gene: 9. Per the germline V gene, CDR1 is MDHEN and CDR2 is SYDVKM. This sample was taken from a study of T cells in Graves' hyperthyroidism and ophthalmopathy. Study in general: Peripheral blood draws took place at initial diagnosis, ahead of any treatment.

Study-level results: The blood repertoire included most of the expanded thyroid clonotypes above 0.001.

TCR beta CDR3 sequences were amplified from RNA transcripts. The study used the HTBI primer set for a first-round RT-PCR of the TCR CDR3. Via MiXCR, TCRdb re-called the multiplex PCR reads, giving one row per CDR3 protein. Of more than 350,000 distinct CDR3 sequences in the sample, more than 14% are singletons; the top ten hold roughly 21%. Sequencing was done on a sample of blood. V usage is TRBV28 and J usage is TRBJ1-5, with 8 bases aligning to TRBD1. The clonotype comes from a woman in her twenties or thirties with Graves' ophthalmopathy. The CDR3 sequence is CASSLGPDRVGNQPQHF. CDR3 DNA: TGTGCCAGCAGTTTGGGGCCGGACAGGGTTGGCAATCAGCCCCAGCATTTT.